The 8 T cell receptor beta chains listed next were all sequenced from one sample in a study of radiotherapy plus CTLA-4 blockade in lung cancer. Sequencing used immunoSEQ multiplex PCR; TCRdb keeps in-frame clones, though not all of them. The sample includes roughly 75,000 clones, around 79% seen only once; the top ten take roughly 22%. This specimen consisted of peripheral blood, obtained from a patient treated with radiotherapy plus ipilimumab. These receptors were obtained from a human donor with non-small cell lung cancer whose response to radiotherapy plus ipilimumab could not be evaluated. Some clones in this sample may be carry-over from other donors' samples.

The gene calls are TRBV6-1 and TRBJ1-2; D gene unclear. CDR1 and CDR2 (germline): MNHNS, SASEGT. V was pared by 8 bases and J by 5 bases, with 21 bases between. The length of the CDR3 is 15 residues. The CDR3 spells CASRGQWPTGYGYTF. The DNA for the CDR3 is TGTGCCAGCCGAGGGCAGTGGCCAACGGGGTATGGCTACACCTTC.

The chain has TRBV30 and TRBJ1-1, with D unclear. The V gene's germline CDR1 is GTSNPN and CDR2 SVGIG (reference sequence). The CDR3 is 14 residues long. Trimming cost V 0 bases and J 0 bases, with 8 bases left between them. The CDR3 DNA reads TGTGCCTGGAGTGTAACACCTTTGAACACTGAAGCTTTCTTT. Encoded protein: CAWSVTPLNTEAFF. The full variable domain, completed using reference TRBV30 and TRBJ1-1, is SQTIHQWPATLVQPVGSPLSLECTVEGTSNPNLYWYRQAAGRGLQLLFYSVGIGQISSEVPQNLSASRPQDRQFILSSKKLLLSDSGFYLCAWSVTPLNTEAFFGQGTRLTVV.

The gene calls are TRBV7-2 and TRBJ2-5, with no clear D. The end of the DNA is better explained by TRBJ2-7, so the J call may be wrong. Germline CDR1 SGHTA, CDR2 FQGNSA. The CDR3 totals 13 residues. The CDR3 protein is CASSSPIRYEQYF. CDR3 DNA sequence: TGTGCCAGCAGCTCCCCGATACGGTACGAGCAGTACTTC.

The V call is TRBV5-1, the J call TRBJ1-4; 8 bases agree with TRBD1. The V and J ends lost 3 bases and 6 bases, in that order; junction bases with no gene match: 4. CDR1 and CDR2 (germline): SGHRS, YFSETQ. This CDR3 has 14 residues. The CDR3 sequence is CASSSGQGHEKLFF. The CDR3 region has the DNA TGCGCCAGCAGCTCCGGACAGGGTCATGAAAAACTGTTTTTT.

J is TRBJ2-3 and V is TRBV15, with 12 bases lining up with TRBD1. Trimming took 5 bases from V and 6 from J; bases not matched to a gene: 6. This CDR3 has 15 residues. The germline V gene encodes CDR1 LNHNV and CDR2 YYDKDF (reference sequence). CDR3 in DNA: TGTGCCACCAGCCGTGGGGACAGGGGGCTCGATACGCAGTATTTT. It encodes CATSRGDRGLDTQYF.

The rearrangement uses TRBV6-5 and TRBJ1-2, with a tentative D call TRBD1 (6 bases). V gave up 2 bases and J gave up 7 bases, with 14 bases separating them. This CDR3 spans 14 amino acids. Germline loops: CDR1 MNHEY, CDR2 SVGAGI. For the CDR3, the DNA is TGTGCCAGCAGTTACGGACGGGGGGCGGCTGGCTACACCTTC. It codes for CASSYGRGAAGYTF.

CDR3 DNA sequence: TGTGCCTGGAGTGTTGGGGTGGCGGGAGAAAAACTGTTTTTT. Its translation: CAWSVGVAGEKLFF. V gene TRBV30 combines with J gene TRBJ1-4; D remains ambiguous. The CDR3 is 14 residues long. The V gene lost 0 bases and the J gene lost 8 bases, with 13 bases spanning the gap. The germline gives CDR1 GTSNPN, CDR2 SVGIG (reference sequence).

The V and J genes are TRBV5-1 and TRBJ1-2, with D maybe TRBD1 (6 bases). The CDR3 contains 15 residues. Trimming cost V 0 bases and J 6 bases, with 15 bases left between them. CDR1 is SGHRS, CDR2 YFSETQ, per germline. In nucleotides, the CDR3 is TGCGCCAGCAGCTTGGGTGCAGGGGTGGCTCATGGCTACACCTTC. This encodes CASSLGAGVAHGYTF.